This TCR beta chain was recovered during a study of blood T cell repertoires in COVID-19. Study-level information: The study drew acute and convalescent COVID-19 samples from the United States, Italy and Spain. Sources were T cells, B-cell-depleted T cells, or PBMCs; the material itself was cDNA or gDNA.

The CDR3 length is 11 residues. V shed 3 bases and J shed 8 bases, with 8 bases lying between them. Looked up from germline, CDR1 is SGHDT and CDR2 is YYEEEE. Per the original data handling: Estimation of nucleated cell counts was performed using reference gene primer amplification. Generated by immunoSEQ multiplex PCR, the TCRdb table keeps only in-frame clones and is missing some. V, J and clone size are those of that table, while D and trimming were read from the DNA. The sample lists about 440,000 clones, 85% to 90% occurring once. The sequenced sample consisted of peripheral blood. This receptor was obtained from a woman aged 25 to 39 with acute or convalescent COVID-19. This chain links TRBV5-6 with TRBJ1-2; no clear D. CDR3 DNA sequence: TGTGCCAGCAGCTGGGCGAGCGGCTACACCTTC. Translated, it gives CASSWASGYTF.